This paragraph covers one T cell receptor (beta chain) sequence. Antigen specificity is unknown. This record belongs to a study of shared clonotypes between healthy human individuals. Overall study results and limits: Naive subsets generally had larger estimated richness than memory subsets.

The investigators split CD4+ cells into a CD45RA+ naive subset and a CD45RA-negative memory subset. Some clones are missing from TCRdb's copy, which holds only in-frame ones; the method was immunoSEQ multiplex PCR. The data contain about 1 million clones, roughly 74% of them singletons. The clonotype comes from a man aged 18 to 29 in good health. Some clones in this sample may be carry-over from other donors' samples. Sequenced: memory CD4+ T cells from PBMCs. Subset: CD45RA-negative fraction.

CDR3 amino acids: CASSPQALLGDEQFF. The CDR3, as DNA: TGTGCCAGCAGCCCCCAAGCACTTCTGGGGGATGAGCAGTTCTTC. V gene TRBV11-2 combines with J gene TRBJ2-1, with D perhaps being TRBD1 or TRBD2 (5 bases each). Trimming took 5 bases from V and 8 from J, leaving 19 bases between them. Germline values: CDR1 SGHAT, CDR2 FQNNGV. The CDR3 spans 15 residues.